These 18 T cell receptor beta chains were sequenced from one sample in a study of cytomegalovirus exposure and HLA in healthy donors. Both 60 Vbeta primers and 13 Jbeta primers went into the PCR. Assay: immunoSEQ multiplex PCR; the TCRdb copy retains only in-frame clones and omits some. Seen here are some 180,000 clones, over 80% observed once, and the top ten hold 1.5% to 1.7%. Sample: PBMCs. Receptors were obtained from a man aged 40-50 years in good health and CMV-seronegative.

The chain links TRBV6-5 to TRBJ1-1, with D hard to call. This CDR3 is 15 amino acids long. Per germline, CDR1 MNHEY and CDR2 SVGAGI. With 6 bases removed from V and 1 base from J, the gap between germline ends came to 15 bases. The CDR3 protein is CASRSPRERNTEAFF. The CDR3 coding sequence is TGTGCCAGCAGGTCCCCGAGAGAACGGAACACTGAAGCTTTCTTT.

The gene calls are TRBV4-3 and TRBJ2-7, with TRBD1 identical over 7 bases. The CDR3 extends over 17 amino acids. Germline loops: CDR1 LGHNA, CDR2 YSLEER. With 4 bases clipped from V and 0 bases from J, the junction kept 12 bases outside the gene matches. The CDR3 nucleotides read TGCGCCAGCAGCCCAAGCCTGACAGGGTATAGCTCCTACGAGCAGTACTTC. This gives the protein CASSPSLTGYSSYEQYF.

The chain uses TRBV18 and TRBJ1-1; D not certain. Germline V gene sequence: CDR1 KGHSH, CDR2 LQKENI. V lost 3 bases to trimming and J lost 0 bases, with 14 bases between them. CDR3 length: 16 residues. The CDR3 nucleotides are TGTGCCAGCTCACCTTCTTCAGCCAGGTTGAACACTGAAGCTTTCTTT. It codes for CASSPSSARLNTEAFF.

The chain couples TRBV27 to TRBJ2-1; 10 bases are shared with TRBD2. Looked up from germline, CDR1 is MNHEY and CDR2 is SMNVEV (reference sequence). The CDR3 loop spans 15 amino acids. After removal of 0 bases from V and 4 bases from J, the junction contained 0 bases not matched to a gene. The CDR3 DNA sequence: TGTGCCAGCAGTTTATCGACTAGCGGGTACAATGAGCAGTTCTTC. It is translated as CASSLSTSGYNEQFF.

CDR3 DNA: TGTGCCTGGAGTGTGGGGACAGGGGCCTACTACGAGCAGTACTTC. As protein: CAWSVGTGAYYEQYF. The rearrangement links TRBV30 to TRBJ2-7; TRBD1 matches at 10 bases. The length of the CDR3 is 15 residues. V lost 0 bases, J lost 3 bases, and 5 bases stayed unmatched. CDR1 and CDR2 from the germline V gene are GTSNPN and SVGIG (reference sequence).

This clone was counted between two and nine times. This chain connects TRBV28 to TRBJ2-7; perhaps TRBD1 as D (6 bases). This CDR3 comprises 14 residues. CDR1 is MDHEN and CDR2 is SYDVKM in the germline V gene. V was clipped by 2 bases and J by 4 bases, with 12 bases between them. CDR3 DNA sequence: TGTGCCAGCAGTTTAAACAGGGAAGGTTACGAGCAGTACTTC. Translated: CASSLNREGYEQYF.

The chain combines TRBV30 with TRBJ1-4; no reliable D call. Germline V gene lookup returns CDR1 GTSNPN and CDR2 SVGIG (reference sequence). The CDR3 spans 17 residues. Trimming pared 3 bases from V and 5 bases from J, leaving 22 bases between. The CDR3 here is CAWSAPSPGNYNEKLFF. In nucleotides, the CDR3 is TGTGCCTGGAGCGCTCCTTCCCCGGGTAACTACAATGAAAAACTGTTTTTT.

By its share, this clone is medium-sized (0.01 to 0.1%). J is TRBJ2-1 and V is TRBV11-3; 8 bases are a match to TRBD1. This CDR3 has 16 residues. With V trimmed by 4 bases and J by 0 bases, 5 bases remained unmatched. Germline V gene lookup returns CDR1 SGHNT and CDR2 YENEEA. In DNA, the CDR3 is TGTGCCAGCAGCTCCAGGGGGCGAGGCTCCTACAATGAGCAGTTCTTC. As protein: CASSSRGRGSYNEQFF.

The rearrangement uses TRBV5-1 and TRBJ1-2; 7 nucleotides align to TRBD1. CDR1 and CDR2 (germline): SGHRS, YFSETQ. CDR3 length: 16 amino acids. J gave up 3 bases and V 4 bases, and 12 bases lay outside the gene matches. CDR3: CASSPGTVGGYYGYTF. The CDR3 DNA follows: TGCGCCAGCAGCCCCGGGACAGTCGGGGGTTACTATGGCTACACCTTC.

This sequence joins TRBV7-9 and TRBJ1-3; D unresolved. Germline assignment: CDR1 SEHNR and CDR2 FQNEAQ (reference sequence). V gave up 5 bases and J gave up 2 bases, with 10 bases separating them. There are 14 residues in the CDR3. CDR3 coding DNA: TGTGCCAGCAGCCTTCTGGGAGCTGGAAACACCATATATTTT. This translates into CASSLLGAGNTIYF.

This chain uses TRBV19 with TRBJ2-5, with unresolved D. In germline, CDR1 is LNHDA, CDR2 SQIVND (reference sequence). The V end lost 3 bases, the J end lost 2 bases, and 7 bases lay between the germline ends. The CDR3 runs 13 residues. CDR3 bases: TGTGCCAGTAGTATGCGGATTCAAGAGACCCAGTACTTC. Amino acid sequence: CASSMRIQETQYF.

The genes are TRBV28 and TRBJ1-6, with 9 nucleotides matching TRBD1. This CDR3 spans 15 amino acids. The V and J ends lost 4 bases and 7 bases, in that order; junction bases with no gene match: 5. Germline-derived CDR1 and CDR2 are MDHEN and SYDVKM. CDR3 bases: TGTGCCAGCAGTTCCCACAGGGGGCGGAATTCACCCCTCCACTTT. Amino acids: CASSSHRGRNSPLHF.

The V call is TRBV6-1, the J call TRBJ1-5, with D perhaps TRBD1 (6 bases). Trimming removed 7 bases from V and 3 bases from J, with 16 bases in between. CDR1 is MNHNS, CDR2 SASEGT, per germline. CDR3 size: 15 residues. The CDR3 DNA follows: TGTGCCAGCAAATCCCGGACAGTCCTCAATCAGCCCCAGCATTTT. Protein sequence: CASKSRTVLNQPQHF.

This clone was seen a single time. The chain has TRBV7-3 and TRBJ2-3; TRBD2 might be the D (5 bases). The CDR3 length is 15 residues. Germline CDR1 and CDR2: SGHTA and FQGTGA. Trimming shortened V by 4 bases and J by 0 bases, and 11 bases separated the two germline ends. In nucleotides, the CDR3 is TGTGCCAGCAGCTACGGACTGCCTAGCACAGATACGCAGTATTTT. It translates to CASSYGLPSTDTQYF.

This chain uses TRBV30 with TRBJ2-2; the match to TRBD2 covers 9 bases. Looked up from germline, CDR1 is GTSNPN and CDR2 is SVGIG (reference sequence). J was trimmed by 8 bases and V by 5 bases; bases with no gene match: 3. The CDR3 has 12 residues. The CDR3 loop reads CAWRLAGGELFF. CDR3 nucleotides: TGTGCCTGGCGGCTAGCGGGGGGGGAGCTGTTTTTT.

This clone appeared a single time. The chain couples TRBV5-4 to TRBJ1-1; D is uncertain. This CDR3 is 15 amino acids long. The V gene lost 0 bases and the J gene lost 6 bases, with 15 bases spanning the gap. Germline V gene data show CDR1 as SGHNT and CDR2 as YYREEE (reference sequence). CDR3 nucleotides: TGTGCCAGCAGCTTGGCCCGGCCTCAGGTCCCTGAAGCTTTCTTT. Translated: CASSLARPQVPEAFF.

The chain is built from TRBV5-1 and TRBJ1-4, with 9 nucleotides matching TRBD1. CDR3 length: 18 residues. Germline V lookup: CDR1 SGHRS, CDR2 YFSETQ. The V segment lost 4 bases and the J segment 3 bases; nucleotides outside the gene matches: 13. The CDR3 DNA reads TGCGCCAGCAGCCCGGACAGGGGAAGGGCTATGGCTAATGAAAAACTGTTTTTT. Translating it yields CASSPDRGRAMANEKLFF.

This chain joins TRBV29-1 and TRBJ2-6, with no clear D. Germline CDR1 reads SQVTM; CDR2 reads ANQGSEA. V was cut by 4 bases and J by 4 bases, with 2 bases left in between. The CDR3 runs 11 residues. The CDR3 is CSVAGANVLTF. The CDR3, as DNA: TGCAGCGTTGCAGGGGCCAACGTCCTGACTTTC.